These T cell receptor beta chains were read from a single sample in a study of Ad26.COV2.S vaccination and SARS-CoV-2 variants. Sequencing used immunoSEQ multiplex PCR; TCRdb keeps in-frame clones, though not all of them. The table has about 350,000 clones, 86% seen once. This specimen was peripheral blood, taken in a trial of Ad26.COV2.S vaccine versus placebo. Source of these receptors: a person aged 18 to 59 who received the Ad26.COV2.S COVID-19 vaccine or a placebo. Both conserved end residues are part of each CDR3. The order of the fields is CDR3 protein, V gene, CDR3 length.

cdr3_aa: CASSSLAGYEQYF
v_call: TRBV3-1/TRBV3-2
cdr3_length: 13

cdr3_aa: CASSWTGTSGRNEQFF
v_call: TRBV7-3
cdr3_length: 16

cdr3_aa: CATQGASYEQYF
v_call: TRBV10-3
cdr3_length: 12

cdr3_aa: CASTTKGQETQYF
v_call: TRBV5-4
cdr3_length: 13

cdr3_aa: CASSQDPANTGELFF
v_call: TRBV3-1/TRBV3-2
cdr3_length: 15

cdr3_aa: CASSLGTGAYEQYF
v_call: TRBV7-9
cdr3_length: 14

cdr3_aa: CASSLGGAVYEQYF
v_call: TRBV5-6
cdr3_length: 14

cdr3_aa: CASSQDGAEAGANVLTF
v_call: TRBV4-2
cdr3_length: 17

cdr3_aa: CASSSPSTGVAYEQYF
v_call: TRBV5-5
cdr3_length: 16

cdr3_aa: CASRTPGRINSPLHF
v_call: TRBV6-5
cdr3_length: 15

cdr3_aa: CASSFEDRADAKNIQYF
v_call: TRBV5-8
cdr3_length: 17

cdr3_aa: CASNDRGAPYGYTF
v_call: TRBV5-1
cdr3_length: 14

cdr3_aa: CSASFYGPLHF
v_call: TRBV20-1
cdr3_length: 11

cdr3_aa: CASSLNTGELFF
v_call: TRBV11-3
cdr3_length: 12

cdr3_aa: CASSKRGWASPLHF
v_call: TRBV21-1
cdr3_length: 14

cdr3_aa: CATEPRGLAGRDTQYF
v_call: TRBV10-3
cdr3_length: 16

cdr3_aa: CATSDRGGMGTDTQYF
v_call: TRBV24-1
cdr3_length: 16

cdr3_aa: CAWSYLGGYRGDTQYF
v_call: TRBV30
cdr3_length: 16

cdr3_aa: CASSLGGTGELFF
v_call: TRBV5-1
cdr3_length: 13

cdr3_aa: CASSLVGTGVYEQYF
v_call: TRBV27
cdr3_length: 15

cdr3_aa: CASSRTNYGYTF
v_call: TRBV6-2/TRBV6-3
cdr3_length: 12

cdr3_aa: CASSEGEQGWTEAFF
v_call: TRBV6-1
cdr3_length: 15

cdr3_aa: CASSGQGAHRTGNTIYF
v_call: TRBV28
cdr3_length: 17

cdr3_aa: CASSLATGSSYNEQFF
v_call: TRBV5-4
cdr3_length: 16

cdr3_aa: CASSPGQGAYEQYF
v_call: TRBV18
cdr3_length: 14

cdr3_aa: CASSFEGGYGYTF
v_call: TRBV5-1
cdr3_length: 13

cdr3_aa: CASSPRTSGFYEQYF
v_call: TRBV3-1/TRBV3-2
cdr3_length: 15

cdr3_aa: CASSIRGVDHNEQFF
v_call: TRBV19
cdr3_length: 15

cdr3_aa: CASSLLQAGGDNYGYTF
v_call: TRBV5-1
cdr3_length: 17

cdr3_aa: CASSRLGAGQETQYF
v_call: TRBV16
cdr3_length: 15

cdr3_aa: CASGAAGRNQPQHF
v_call: TRBV6-5
cdr3_length: 14

cdr3_aa: CASSLLGGRGQPQHF
v_call: TRBV27
cdr3_length: 15

cdr3_aa: CASSPSGTANTEAFF
v_call: TRBV6-6
cdr3_length: 15

cdr3_aa: CASGDSLGLGNQPQHF
v_call: TRBV10-2
cdr3_length: 16

cdr3_aa: CASTGSYNEQFF
v_call: TRBV12-3/TRBV12-4
cdr3_length: 12

cdr3_aa: CASSLSTGSGQETQYF
v_call: TRBV13
cdr3_length: 16

cdr3_aa: CASSLAGTGMADTQYF
v_call: TRBV7-2
cdr3_length: 16

cdr3_aa: CASSSYRQPYEQYF
v_call: TRBV6-2/TRBV6-3
cdr3_length: 14

cdr3_aa: CASSYSASGTYEQYF
v_call: TRBV6-2/TRBV6-3
cdr3_length: 15

cdr3_aa: CSEGDRASGYTF
v_call: TRBV29-1
cdr3_length: 12

cdr3_aa: CASSGSGTGDEETQYF
v_call: TRBV6-1
cdr3_length: 16

cdr3_aa: CASSLNSYNYGYTF
v_call: TRBV28
cdr3_length: 14

cdr3_aa: CASSQDPGDRDTETQYF
v_call: TRBV4-3
cdr3_length: 17

cdr3_aa: CASSSRGWTGSTGELFF
v_call: TRBV11-2
cdr3_length: 17

cdr3_aa: CATSDPSGRGVNEQFF
v_call: TRBV24-1
cdr3_length: 16

cdr3_aa: CASSRRFSGNTIYF
v_call: TRBV5-6
cdr3_length: 14

cdr3_aa: CASSYGQGGVDEQYF
v_call: TRBV6-6
cdr3_length: 15

cdr3_aa: CATSRGASF
v_call: TRBV15
cdr3_length: 9

cdr3_aa: CASSQTGITDTQYF
v_call: TRBV19
cdr3_length: 14

cdr3_aa: CASSLRREGSYNEQFF
v_call: TRBV27
cdr3_length: 16

cdr3_aa: CASSWRLLENEQYF
v_call: TRBV7-2
cdr3_length: 14

cdr3_aa: CASSSGRNNEQFF
v_call: TRBV9
cdr3_length: 13

cdr3_aa: CASSPGGIGTEAFF
v_call: TRBV7-2
cdr3_length: 14

cdr3_aa: CASSLAVGTSTDTQYF
v_call: TRBV5-6
cdr3_length: 16

cdr3_aa: CASSEFKGGARETQYF
v_call: TRBV25-1
cdr3_length: 16

cdr3_aa: CASSLTQSYEQYF
v_call: TRBV28
cdr3_length: 13